This paragraph covers one T cell receptor beta chain sequence. This sample was taken from a study of cytomegalovirus exposure and HLA in healthy donors. Donors were ostensibly healthy at sampling, although undocumented immune exposures were probable. PCR employed 60 Vbeta and 13 Jbeta primers. Some clones are missing from TCRdb's copy, which holds only in-frame ones; the method was immunoSEQ multiplex PCR. Here the sample spans roughly 120,000 clones, roughly 71% being singletons. V was shortened by 4 bases and J by 0 bases, with 19 bases between the two germline ends. The CDR3 contains 18 residues. Germline CDR1 and CDR2: SGHTA and FQGNSA.

This receptor was identified in a woman aged 65 to 85 in good health and CMV-seropositive. The V gene is TRBV7-2, the J gene TRBJ2-1; D might be TRBD2 (5 bases). The sequenced sample consisted of PBMCs. CDR3 bases: TGTGCCAGCAGCTCTAGAAAGGGAGCTGGTAACTCCTACAATGAGCAGTTCTTC. Its protein is CASSSRKGAGNSYNEQFF.